This T cell receptor beta chain comes out of a study of T-cell reconstitution after alpha-beta-depleted transplantation in children. Unique molecular identifiers tagged the TCRbeta library. TCRdb passed the PCR reads through MiXCR, listing each CDR3 protein once. The sample consists of roughly 590,000 distinct CDR3 sequences, about 15% of them appearing once. This material consisted of PBMCs from the stem cell graft donor, taken from the stem cell graft. The clonotype was recovered from a human donor who donated a stem cell graft to a child with acute myeloid leukemia.

CDR3 nucleotide sequence: TGTGCCAGCAGTACCGGGACAGGCTCTGGAAACACCATATATTTT. Amino acid sequence: CASSTGTGSGNTIYF. The chain has TRBV6-2 or TRBV6-3 and TRBJ1-3; 8 bases map to TRBD1. Losses at the gene ends were 5 bases for V and 0 bases for J; bases not matched to a gene: 3. The germline V gene has CDR1 MNHEY and CDR2 SVGEGT. The CDR3 is 15 residues long.